This T cell receptor (beta chain) was profiled in a study of blood T cell repertoires in COVID-19. Overall study context: Sites in the United States, Italy and Spain provided acute and convalescent COVID-19 samples. Sample material is recorded as cDNA or gDNA derived from T cells, B-cell-depleted T cells, or PBMCs.

Germline assignment: CDR1 MDHEN and CDR2 SYDVKM. Trimming removed 2 bases from V and 6 bases from J; junction bases left unmatched: 7. This CDR3 has 14 amino acids. How the authors handled the data: Reference gene primers were amplified, and this amplification served to estimate nucleated cell counts. This table comes from immunoSEQ multiplex PCR, and its TCRdb copy is limited to in-frame clones, with some not included. V and J calls and clone size are as listed in that table; D and trimming were resolved from the DNA. The table lists under 250,000 clones, 80% to 90% of them singletons. The chain couples TRBV28 to TRBJ2-7; 7 bases fit TRBD2. Sequenced material: peripheral blood. The sequence was collected from a man in his fifties who had recovered from COVID-19. The DNA of the CDR3 is TGTGCCAGCAGTTTACAGGGAGGGTATGTCGAGCAGTACTTC. Protein product: CASSLQGGYVEQYF. The complete variable domain, with remaining parts taken from reference TRBV28 and TRBJ2-7, reads DVKVTQSSRYLVKRTGEKVFLECVQDMDHENMFWYRQDPGLGLRLIYFSYDVKMKEKGDIPEGYSVSREKKERFSLILESASTNQTSMYLCASSLQGGYVEQYFGPGTRLTVT.